These 30 T cell receptor beta chains were sequenced from one sample in a study of neurological immune-mediated disorders. The time point denotes: longitudinal time-point 1 (baseline). MiXCR, applied by TCRdb to the 5' RACE reads, yields one record per CDR3 protein. The sample has under 40,000 distinct CDR3 sequences, 3.2% seen once. Sequenced: PBMCs. The receptors come from an older woman with multiple sclerosis.

This clonotype was recorded many times. The chain combines TRBV20-1 with TRBJ2-5, with D maybe TRBD2 (6 bases). Germline assignment: CDR1 DFQATT and CDR2 SNEGSKA (reference sequence). V dropped 2 bases and J dropped 0 bases, with 10 bases sitting between them. The CDR3 contains 14 residues. CDR3: CSARMGGNQETQYF. CDR3 nucleotides: TGCAGTGCTAGAATGGGGGGAAACCAAGAGACCCAGTACTTC.

In its sample, this clonotype was seen many times. This chain links TRBV28 with TRBJ1-6; 10 bases are a match to TRBD1. Unmatched junction bases numbered 3, after V lost 4 bases and J lost 9 bases. Germline V gives CDR1 MDHEN, CDR2 SYDVKM. The CDR3 runs 14 residues. DNA for the CDR3: TGTGCCAGCAGTTACCGGGACAGGGGTTCACCCCTCCACTTT. Residues: CASSYRDRGSPLHF.

This clonotype was counted at least ten times. The rearrangement links TRBV5-1 to TRBJ2-6; no reliable D call. Deletions cut 2 bases from V and 0 bases from J, with 3 bases between. The germline CDR1 and CDR2 sequences are SGHRS and YFSETQ. The CDR3 is made up of 14 amino acids. CDR3 amino acids: CASSFASGANVLTF. The CDR3 region has the DNA TGCGCCAGCAGCTTCGCCTCTGGGGCCAACGTCCTGACTTTC.

This clonotype was counted ten times or more. Here the CDR3 reads CASSWDSENTEAFF. CDR3 nucleotide sequence: TGTGCCAGCAGCTGGGACAGTGAGAACACTGAAGCTTTCTTT. V usage is TRBV12-3 or TRBV12-4 and J usage is TRBJ1-1; TRBD1 agrees at 7 bases. The CDR3 has 14 amino acids. After removal of 6 bases from V and 1 base from J, the junction contained 5 bases not matched to a gene.

This clonotype was recorded at least ten times. One base away lies a much larger clone, so this may be a sequencing read error. The rearrangement uses TRBV6-4 and TRBJ2-1; D might be TRBD1 or TRBD2, each matching 5 bases. Germline lookup yields CDR1 MRHNA and CDR2 SNTAGT. The CDR3 is 15 amino acids. DNA for the CDR3: TGTGTCAGCAGTGACTCTGGGGGAACCTACAATGAGCAGTTCTTC. As protein: CVSSDSGGTYNEQFF.

This clonotype was observed at least ten times. This chain links TRBV27 with TRBJ2-1; 12 bases are a match to TRBD2. Germline assignment: CDR1 MNHEY and CDR2 SMNVEV (reference sequence). The CDR3 length is 15 residues. V lost 2 bases and J lost 6; bases outside the gene matches: 2. Here the CDR3 reads CASSLLAGGFNEQFF. CDR3 in DNA: TGTGCCAGCAGTTTACTAGCGGGGGGGTTCAATGAGCAGTTCTTC.

In its sample, this clonotype was seen many times. This sequence joins TRBV7-2 and TRBJ2-7, with 8 bases that match TRBD2. The CDR3 covers 16 residues. The germline CDR1 and CDR2 sequences are SGHTA and FQGNSA. V lost 1 base, J lost 7 bases, and 12 bases stayed unmatched. In nucleotides, the CDR3 is TGTGCCAGCAGCTTAGTGTGGCGGGGGGACGCCTGGGAGCAGTACTTC. This encodes CASSLVWRGDAWEQYF. Drawing the rest from reference TRBV7-2 and TRBJ2-7, the complete variable domain is GAGVSQSPSNKVTEKGKDVELRCDPISGHTALYWYRQSLGQGLEFLIYFQGNSAPDKSGLPSDRFSAERTGGSVSTLTIQRTQQEDSAVYLCASSLVWRGDAWEQYFGPGTRLTVT.

Many counts were recorded for this clonotype. The J gene is TRBJ2-1, the V gene TRBV6-4; no clear D. This CDR3 contains 13 residues. Germline V gene lookup returns CDR1 MRHNA and CDR2 SNTAGT. V lost 0 bases and J 3 bases, leaving 3 bases between the germline ends. The CDR3 DNA reads as TGTGCCAGCAGTGACTCTAGCTACAATGAGCAGTTCTTC. As protein: CASSDSSYNEQFF.

This clonotype showed up just a few times. The chain has TRBV11-3 and TRBJ2-6, with D maybe TRBD1 (5 bases). The V and J ends lost 5 bases and 0 bases respectively, with 17 bases between them. Germline V gene sequence: CDR1 SGHNT, CDR2 YENEEA. The CDR3 length is 18 residues. DNA of the CDR3: TGTGCCAGCAGCCCAAGAAGGGGCCTCGTCTCTGGGGCCAACGTCCTGACTTTC. As protein: CASSPRRGLVSGANVLTF.

This clonotype was counted many times. The chain employs TRBV12-3 or TRBV12-4 and TRBJ1-6; D ambiguous. V was pared by 4 bases and J by 5 bases, with 15 bases between. This CDR3 is 16 amino acids long. This CDR3 reads CASSSPFRNDNSPLHF. The CDR3 coding sequence is TGTGCCAGCAGTTCGCCTTTTCGTAACGATAATTCACCCCTCCACTTT.

Ten or more counts support this clonotype. The V call is TRBV5-1, the J call TRBJ1-1; TRBD1 might be the D (6 bases). Germline V lookup: CDR1 SGHRS, CDR2 YFSETQ. Trimming removed 0 bases at V and 0 bases at J, with 9 bases between. The CDR3 is 15 residues long. The CDR3 DNA reads TGCGCCAGCAGCTTGGTAGGGGGACTGAACACTGAAGCTTTCTTT. Its protein is CASSLVGGLNTEAFF. The full variable domain, with the rest looked up from reference TRBV5-1 and TRBJ1-1, is KAGVTQTPRYLIKTRGQQVTLSCSPISGHRSVSWYQQTPGQGLQFLFEYFSETQRNKGNFPGRFSGRQFSNSRSEMNVSTLELGDSALYLCASSLVGGLNTEAFFGQGTRLTVV.

This clonotype was picked up many times. The chain links TRBV5-1 to TRBJ2-2; 15 nucleotides agree with TRBD2. CDR3 length: 19 amino acids. Germline V gene lookup returns CDR1 SGHRS and CDR2 YFSETQ. The V and J ends lost 1 base and 3 bases, in that order; junction bases with no gene match: 7. The CDR3 DNA reads as TGCGCCAGCAGCTTGTCCCGGACTAGCGGGGGGGCCGACACCGGGGAGCTGTTTTTT. Encoded protein: CASSLSRTSGGADTGELFF.

This clonotype was detected many times. This chain joins TRBV7-7 and TRBJ2-2, with D unresolved. This CDR3 spans 13 amino acids. Germline V lookup: CDR1 SSHAT, CDR2 FNYEAQ (reference sequence). The CDR3 loop reads CAGQVSNTGELFF. DNA of the CDR3: TGTGCTGGCCAGGTTTCGAACACCGGGGAGCTGTTTTTT.

This clonotype was observed a few times. The CDR3, as DNA: TGTGCCAGCAGCTTAGTTGCACGTATAAACAGGGGTAGCAATCAGCCCCAGCATTTT. Residues: CASSLVARINRGSNQPQHF. The V and J genes are TRBV7-6 and TRBJ1-5; 7 bases match TRBD1. This CDR3 is 19 amino acids long. Trimming cost V 1 base and J 0 bases; bases outside gene matches: 12. Per the germline V gene, CDR1 is SGHVS and CDR2 is FNYEAQ.

This clonotype has ten or more counts. The CDR3 spells CSPKKWGDSKNIQYF. The CDR3 nucleotides read TGCAGTCCAAAGAAATGGGGGGATTCCAAAAACATTCAGTACTTC. V and J are TRBV20-1 and TRBJ2-4; weak D call: TRBD2 (6 bases). The germline gives CDR1 DFQATT, CDR2 SNEGSKA (reference sequence). The CDR3 extends over 15 amino acids. Trimming removed 8 bases at V and 2 bases at J, with 19 bases between.

This clonotype was observed many times. CDR3 coding DNA: TGTGCCAGCAGCCCCCCGGAGGGGCGGGGCTACACCTTC. Translating it yields CASSPPEGRGYTF. The V and J genes are TRBV7-2 and TRBJ1-2; tentative D call: TRBD1 (5 bases). Germline V CDR1 and CDR2: SGHTA, FQGNSA. This CDR3 contains 13 residues. V was pared by 5 bases and J by 8 bases, with 15 bases between.

This clonotype was observed a handful of times. One end of the junction fails to match germline, which may point to a read error. The chain has TRBV5-1 and TRBJ1-5, with TRBD1 as a possible D gene (6 bases). Germline V gene lookup returns CDR1 SGHRS and CDR2 YFSETQ. The CDR3 has 15 amino acids. CDR3 region: CASSLVGGNNKTQNF. Here the CDR3 DNA reads TGCGCCAGCAGCTTGGTAGGGGGTAACAATAAGACCCAGAATTTT.

This clonotype showed up many times. The V and J genes are TRBV20-1 and TRBJ2-5, with TRBD2 matching 7 bases. V shed 2 bases and J 5 bases; nucleotides not matched to a gene: 14. The CDR3 consists of 16 residues. CDR1 and CDR2 from the germline V gene are DFQATT and SNEGSKA (reference sequence). The DNA for the CDR3 is TGCAGTGCTAGATCAGTTCTTGGTTCCGGGGGGGAGACCCAGTACTTC. Protein: CSARSVLGSGGETQYF.

V gene TRBV20-1 combines with J gene TRBJ2-2; perhaps D is TRBD1 or TRBD2 (5 bases each). The germline V gene has CDR1 DFQATT and CDR2 SNEGSKA (reference sequence). The ends were cut back, 5 bases at V and 3 bases at J, with 13 bases in the middle. CDR3 length equals 14 residues. In nucleotides, the CDR3 is TGCAGTGCTGGGGACGTTCTCTACACCGGGGAGCTGTTTTTT. Amino acid sequence: CSAGDVLYTGELFF.

This clonotype has ten or more counts. V is TRBV20-1 and J is TRBJ2-3, with D hard to call. Germline V gene data show CDR1 as DFQATT and CDR2 as SNEGSKA (reference sequence). Trimming shortened V by 1 base and J by 4 bases, and 12 bases separated the two germline ends. This CDR3 contains 14 residues. The CDR3: CSARVGGGADTQYF. Here the CDR3 DNA reads TGCAGTGCTAGAGTTGGCGGTGGGGCAGATACGCAGTATTTT.

This clonotype was seen at least ten times. The V call is TRBV3-1, the J call TRBJ1-1, with D unresolved. The CDR3 has 14 amino acids. Looked up from germline, CDR1 is LGHDT and CDR2 is YNNKEL (reference sequence). V lost 4 bases and J 1 base, leaving 10 bases between the germline ends. The CDR3 region has the DNA TGTGCCAGCAGCCTCCGCCTGGAGAACACTGAAGCTTTCTTT. Protein: CASSLRLENTEAFF.

A few counts support this clonotype. The chain couples TRBV11-3 to TRBJ1-3; D perhaps matches TRBD1 (5 bases). This CDR3 region has 14 residues. The germline CDR1 and CDR2 sequences are SGHNT and YENEEA. Trimming cost V 3 bases and J 2 bases, with 8 bases left between them. The CDR3 bases are TGTGCCAGCAGCTTGGGGGTTCCTGGAAACACCATATATTTT. Its protein is CASSLGVPGNTIYF.

This clonotype was seen many times. The genes are TRBV5-6 and TRBJ2-5; 13 bases fit TRBD2. Trimming took 6 bases from V and 4 from J; bases not matched to a gene: 9. CDR1 and CDR2 from the germline V gene are SGHDT and YYEEEE. This CDR3 is built from 16 residues. CDR3 residues: CASISTSGGQGETQYF. The CDR3 DNA reads TGTGCCAGCATCTCGACTAGCGGGGGGCAGGGAGAGACCCAGTACTTC.

This clonotype showed up many times. CDR3 sequence: CSARNPGGGTSRYEQYF. CDR3 bases: TGCAGTGCTAGAAATCCAGGTGGGGGGACATCGCGTTACGAGCAGTACTTC. This chain uses TRBV20-1 with TRBJ2-7, with D perhaps matching TRBD1 or TRBD2 (6 bases each). V lost 2 bases and J 4 bases, leaving 24 bases between the germline ends. This CDR3 has 17 residues. In germline, CDR1 is DFQATT, CDR2 SNEGSKA (reference sequence).

There are many counts of this clonotype. J is TRBJ2-7 and V is TRBV20-1; TRBD2 matches 10 bases. Germline CDR1 reads DFQATT; CDR2 reads SNEGSKA (reference sequence). J was trimmed by 2 bases and V by 0 bases; bases with no gene match: 4. The length of the CDR3 is 15 residues. In DNA form, the CDR3 reads TGCAGTGCTAGAGATCTTAGCGGGGGGCCCTACGAGCAGTACTTC. This sequence encodes CSARDLSGGPYEQYF.

This clonotype was counted at least ten times. The chain is built from TRBV5-4 and TRBJ1-1; possibly TRBD1 for D (6 bases). Germline values: CDR1 SGHNT, CDR2 YYREEE (reference sequence). The length of the CDR3 is 13 residues. Trimming pared 4 bases from V and 7 bases from J, leaving 14 bases between. In nucleotides, the CDR3 is TGTGCCAGCAGCGGGGGGGGCAGCGTTGAAGCTTTCTTT. The encoded protein is CASSGGGSVEAFF.

This clonotype has ten or more counts. This chain uses TRBV5-1 with TRBJ1-1; D may be TRBD1 (6 bases). The germline CDR1 and CDR2 sequences are SGHRS and YFSETQ. CDR3 size: 11 residues. V was shortened by 6 bases and J by 9 bases, with 12 bases between the two germline ends. CDR3 nucleotides: TGCGCCAGCATAGACAGGTTTCAAGCTTTCTTT. Its protein is CASIDRFQAFF.

This clonotype showed up many times. The chain uses TRBV4-2 and TRBJ2-2, with 12 bases lining up with TRBD2. The J segment lost 5 bases and the V segment lost 0 bases, leaving 4 bases of the junction unmatched. Germline V gene lookup returns CDR1 LGHNA and CDR2 YNFKEQ. CDR3 size: 17 residues. The CDR3 loop reads CASSQETSGGPTGELFF. The CDR3 nucleotides read TGTGCCAGCAGCCAAGAGACTAGCGGGGGACCAACCGGGGAGCTGTTTTTT.

This clonotype appeared many times. The chain recombines TRBV5-1 with TRBJ2-1; 9 nucleotides align to TRBD1. Losses at the gene ends were 1 base for V and 8 bases for J; bases not matched to a gene: 10. This CDR3 is 16 amino acids long. Per germline, CDR1 SGHRS and CDR2 YFSETQ. The CDR3: CASSLFPTGGLDEQFF. The CDR3 bases are TGCGCCAGCAGCTTGTTTCCCACAGGGGGCTTAGATGAGCAGTTCTTC.

This clonotype was seen only a few times. The V gene is TRBV20-1, the J gene TRBJ2-7, with a possible D match to TRBD1 (6 bases). CDR1 is DFQATT and CDR2 is SNEGSKA in the germline V gene (reference sequence). The CDR3 consists of 15 residues. Trimming pared 2 bases from V and 4 bases from J, leaving 18 bases between. The CDR3 here is CSARLTSQGMYEQYF. CDR3 nucleotide sequence: TGCAGTGCTAGACTGACGTCGCAGGGGATGTACGAGCAGTACTTC.